This T cell receptor beta chain came from a study of post-analysis software for immune sequencing data (dated by TCRdb to the mid-2010s). For the wider study: The recorded disease courses included relapsing-remitting, secondary progressive and progressive-relapsing multiple sclerosis, and some patients had no subtype annotation. Patient repertoires were compared against over ten previously published healthy control repertoires from donors aged roughly 6 to 28 years. A subset of samples was prepared in parallel using single-end sample barcoding, then pooled and co-amplified after Illumina adapter ligation. Here is what the overall study found, with its caveats: The control group was slightly older than the multiple sclerosis patient group. Significantly higher frequencies in patients than in controls were found for about five TRBV segments, including TRBV5-6, TRBV5-1 and TRBV20-1. Direct clustering with F measure showed strong co-clustering of samples prepared in the same batch, prompting a batch-effect correction. Compared with controls, multiple sclerosis patients had significantly lower normalized Chao1 diversity, a finding suggesting substantial peripheral T-cell clonal expansion.

To demonstrate the VDJtools post-analysis software, TCR beta repertoires were profiled from the peripheral blood of 13 young patients with multiple sclerosis. The patients with multiple sclerosis were children and adolescents between roughly 6 and 17 years of age. The library relied on PCR. The sequencer was an Illumina HiSeq 2500. To reduce PCR and sequencing biases, unique molecular identifiers were built into the TCR beta cDNA libraries. Per 1 to 10 million input T cells, approximately 500,000 cDNA molecules were obtained, such that each molecule approximated one T cell. The same protocol used for the earlier healthy control dataset was applied to prepare and sequence the patient libraries. Samples belonging to the same batch were prepared together, multiplexed and sequenced on a shared HiSeq lane. The source study handled its data this way. MIGEC handled the raw barcoded reads, throwing out single-read molecular identifier groups before consensus assembly and CDR3 extraction. Clonotype tables were post-analysed with VDJtools, normalizing diversity by down-sampling all datasets to the smallest sample size. In repertoire overlap clustering, CDR3 amino acid sequences, but not nucleotide sequences, were matched to correct batch-related cross-sample contamination. The public reads were reprocessed in TCRdb via fastp at Q25 and MiXCR, keeping in-frame beta chains. Identical CDR3 proteins give one entry, which carries the most common genes and DNA. The V and J calls shown here were made by TCRdb, not taken from the authors' results. In all, the sample holds about 810,000 distinct CDR3 sequences, and around 50% of those were seen once. The top ten clones comprise approximately 4.4% of the sample.

To note about this clonotype: Its binding antigen is unknown. There are no base qualities to consult, and no much larger clone falls within one base.

The germline V gene specifies SGHTA as CDR1 and FQGTGA as CDR2. Its CDR3 holds 12 amino acids, cysteine through phenylalanine. Only the CDR3 DNA is retained, 36 bases long and in frame from the first base. Trimming costs V 5 bases and J 7 bases, and their ends lie 9 bases apart. Material: blood. The chain links TRBV7-3 with TRBJ2-1; the D gene identity is not certain. The TCR originated in a girl between 5 and 17 years old with multiple sclerosis. For the CDR3, the sequence is CASSPASNEQFF. The DNA sequence follows: TGTGCCAGCAGCCCCGCGAGTAATGAGCAGTTCTTC.